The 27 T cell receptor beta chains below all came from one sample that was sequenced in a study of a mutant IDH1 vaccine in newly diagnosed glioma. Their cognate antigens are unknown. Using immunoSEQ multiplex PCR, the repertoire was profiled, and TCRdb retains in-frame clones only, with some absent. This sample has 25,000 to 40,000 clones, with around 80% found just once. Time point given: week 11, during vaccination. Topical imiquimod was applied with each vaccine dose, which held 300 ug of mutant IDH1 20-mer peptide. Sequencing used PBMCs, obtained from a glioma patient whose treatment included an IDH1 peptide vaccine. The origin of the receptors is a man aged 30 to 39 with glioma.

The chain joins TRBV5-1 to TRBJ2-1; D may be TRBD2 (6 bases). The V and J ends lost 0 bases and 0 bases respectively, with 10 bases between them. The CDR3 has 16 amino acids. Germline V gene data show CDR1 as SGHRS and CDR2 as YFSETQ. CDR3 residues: CASSLGGGSSYNEQFF. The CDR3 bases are TGCGCCAGCAGCTTGGGAGGAGGGAGCTCCTACAATGAGCAGTTCTTC.

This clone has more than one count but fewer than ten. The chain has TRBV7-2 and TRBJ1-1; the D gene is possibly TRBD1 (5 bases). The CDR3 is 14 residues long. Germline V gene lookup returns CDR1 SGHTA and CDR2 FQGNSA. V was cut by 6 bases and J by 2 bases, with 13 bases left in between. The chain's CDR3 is CASRTQGFNTEAFF. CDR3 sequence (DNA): TGTGCCAGCAGGACTCAGGGATTCAACACTGAAGCTTTCTTT.

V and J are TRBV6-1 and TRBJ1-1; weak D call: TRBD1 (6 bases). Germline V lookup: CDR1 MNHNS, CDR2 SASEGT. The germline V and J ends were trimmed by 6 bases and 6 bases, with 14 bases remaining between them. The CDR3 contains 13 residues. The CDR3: CASRTLGAAEAFF. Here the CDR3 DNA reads TGTGCCAGCAGGACATTGGGGGCGGCTGAAGCTTTCTTT.

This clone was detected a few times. Here the CDR3 reads CASSSLGADTQYF. In DNA, the CDR3 is TGTGCCAGCAGCTCTCTAGGGGCAGATACGCAGTATTTT. The gene calls are TRBV7-9 and TRBJ2-3; a possible D gene is TRBD1 (5 bases). The V end lost 4 bases, the J end lost 4 bases, and 9 bases lay between the germline ends. The CDR3 loop spans 13 amino acids. Germline V CDR1 and CDR2: SEHNR, FQNEAQ (reference sequence).

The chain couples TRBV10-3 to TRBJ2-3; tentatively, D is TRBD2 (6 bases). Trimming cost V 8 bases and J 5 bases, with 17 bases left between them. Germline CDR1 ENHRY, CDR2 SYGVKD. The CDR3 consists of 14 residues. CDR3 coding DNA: TGTGCCATCTTGGAACCGGGACTTCGAGATACGCAGTATTTT. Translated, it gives CAILEPGLRDTQYF.

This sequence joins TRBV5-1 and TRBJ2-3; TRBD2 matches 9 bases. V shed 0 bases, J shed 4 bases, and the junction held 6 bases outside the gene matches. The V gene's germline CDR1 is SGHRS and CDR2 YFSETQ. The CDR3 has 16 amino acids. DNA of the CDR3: TGCGCCAGCAGCTTGGATGGCGGGAGGGCGGCAGATACGCAGTATTTT. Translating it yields CASSLDGGRAADTQYF.

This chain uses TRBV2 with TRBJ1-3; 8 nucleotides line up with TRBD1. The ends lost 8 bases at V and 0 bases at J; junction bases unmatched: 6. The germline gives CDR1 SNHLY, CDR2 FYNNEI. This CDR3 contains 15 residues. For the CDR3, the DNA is TGTGCCAGCGGCCAGGGGACAGGCTCTGGAAACACCATATATTTT. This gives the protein CASGQGTGSGNTIYF.

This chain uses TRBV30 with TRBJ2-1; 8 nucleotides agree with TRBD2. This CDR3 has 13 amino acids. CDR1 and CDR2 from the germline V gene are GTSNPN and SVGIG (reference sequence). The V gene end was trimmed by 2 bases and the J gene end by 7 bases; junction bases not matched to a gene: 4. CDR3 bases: TGTGCCTGGAGTATCGGGGGGGTGAATGAGCAGTTCTTC. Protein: CAWSIGGVNEQFF.

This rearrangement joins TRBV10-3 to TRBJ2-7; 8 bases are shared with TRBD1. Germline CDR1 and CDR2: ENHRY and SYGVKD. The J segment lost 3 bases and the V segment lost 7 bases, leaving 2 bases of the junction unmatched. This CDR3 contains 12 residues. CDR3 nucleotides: TGTGCCATCACCGGGACAGGCTACGAGCAGTACTTC. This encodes CAITGTGYEQYF.

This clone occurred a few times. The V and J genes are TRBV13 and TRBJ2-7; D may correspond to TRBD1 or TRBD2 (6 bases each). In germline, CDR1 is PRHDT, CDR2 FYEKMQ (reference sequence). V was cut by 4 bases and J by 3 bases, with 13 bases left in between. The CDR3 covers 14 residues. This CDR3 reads CASSSRGDLYEQYF. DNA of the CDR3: TGTGCCAGCAGCTCAAGGGGGGATCTCTACGAGCAGTACTTC. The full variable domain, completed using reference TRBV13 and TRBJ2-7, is AAGVIQSPRHLIKEKRETATLKCYPIPRHDTVYWYQQGPGQDPQFLISFYEKMQSDKGSIPDRFSAQQFSDYHSELNMSSLELGDSALYFCASSSRGDLYEQYFGPGTRLTVT.

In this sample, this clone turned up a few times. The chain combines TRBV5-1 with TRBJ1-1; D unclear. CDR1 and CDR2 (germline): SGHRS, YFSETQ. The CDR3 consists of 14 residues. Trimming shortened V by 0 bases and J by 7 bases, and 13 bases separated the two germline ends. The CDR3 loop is CASSLEGPRGEAFF. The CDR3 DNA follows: TGCGCCAGCAGCTTGGAAGGACCGCGTGGTGAAGCTTTCTTT.

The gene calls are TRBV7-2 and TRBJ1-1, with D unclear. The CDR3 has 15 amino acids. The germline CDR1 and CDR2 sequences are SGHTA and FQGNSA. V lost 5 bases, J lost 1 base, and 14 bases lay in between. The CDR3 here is CASSATRLKNTEAFF. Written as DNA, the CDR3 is TGTGCCAGCAGCGCCACGCGACTAAAGAACACTGAAGCTTTCTTT.

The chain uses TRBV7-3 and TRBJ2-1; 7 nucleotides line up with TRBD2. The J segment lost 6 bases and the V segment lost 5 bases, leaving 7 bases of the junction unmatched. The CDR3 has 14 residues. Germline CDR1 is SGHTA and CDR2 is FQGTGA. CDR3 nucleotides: TGTGCCAGCAGCCCGGCGGGAGCTACCAATGAGCAGTTCTTC. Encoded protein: CASSPAGATNEQFF.

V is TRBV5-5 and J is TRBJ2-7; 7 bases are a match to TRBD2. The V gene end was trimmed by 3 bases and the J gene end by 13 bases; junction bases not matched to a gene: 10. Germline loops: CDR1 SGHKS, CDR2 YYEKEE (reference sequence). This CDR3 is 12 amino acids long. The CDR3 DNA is TGTGCCAGCAGCTCCCAACTGGGGAGGGACTACTTC. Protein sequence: CASSSQLGRDYF.

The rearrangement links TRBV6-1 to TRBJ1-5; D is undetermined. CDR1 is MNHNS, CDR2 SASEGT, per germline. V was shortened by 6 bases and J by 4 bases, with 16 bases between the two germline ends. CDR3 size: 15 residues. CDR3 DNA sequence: TGTGCCAGCAGCCCTCGGGGAGGCCGAAATCAGCCCCAGCATTTT. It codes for CASSPRGGRNQPQHF.

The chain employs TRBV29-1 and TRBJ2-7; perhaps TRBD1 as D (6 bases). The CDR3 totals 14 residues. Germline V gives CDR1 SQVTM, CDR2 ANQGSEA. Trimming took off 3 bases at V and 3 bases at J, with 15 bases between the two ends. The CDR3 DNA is TGCAGCGTTGATAAGTCAGGGGATGTCTACGAGCAGTACTTC. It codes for CSVDKSGDVYEQYF.

CDR3 bases: TGCGCCAGCAGCACGGAGAGCTCCTATAATTCACCCCTCCACTTT. Translated, it gives CASSTESSYNSPLHF. The chain links TRBV5-1 to TRBJ1-6; D unclear. V lost 4 bases, J lost 0 bases, and 8 bases lay in between. Germline V gene lookup returns CDR1 SGHRS and CDR2 YFSETQ. This CDR3 comprises 15 residues.

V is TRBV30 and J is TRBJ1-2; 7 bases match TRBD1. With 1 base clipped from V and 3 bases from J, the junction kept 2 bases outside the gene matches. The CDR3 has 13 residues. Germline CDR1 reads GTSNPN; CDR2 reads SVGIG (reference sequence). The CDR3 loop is CAWSEDRDYGYTF. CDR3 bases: TGTGCCTGGAGTGAAGACAGGGACTATGGCTACACCTTC.

The CDR3 spells CASSLGLAGVRTYEQYF. In DNA, the CDR3 is TGCGCCAGCAGCTTGGGGCTAGCGGGAGTGCGAACCTACGAGCAGTACTTC. The chain employs TRBV5-1 and TRBJ2-7, with 10 bases matching TRBD2. The CDR3 length is 17 residues. The germline V gene encodes CDR1 SGHRS and CDR2 YFSETQ. The V gene end was trimmed by 0 bases and the J gene end by 2 bases; junction bases not matched to a gene: 8.

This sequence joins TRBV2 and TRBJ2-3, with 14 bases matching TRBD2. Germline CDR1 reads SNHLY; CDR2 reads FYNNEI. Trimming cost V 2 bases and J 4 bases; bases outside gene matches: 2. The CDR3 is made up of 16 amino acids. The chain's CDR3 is CASSERTSGRSDTQYF. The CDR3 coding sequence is TGTGCCAGCAGTGAACGGACTAGCGGGAGGTCAGATACGCAGTATTTT.

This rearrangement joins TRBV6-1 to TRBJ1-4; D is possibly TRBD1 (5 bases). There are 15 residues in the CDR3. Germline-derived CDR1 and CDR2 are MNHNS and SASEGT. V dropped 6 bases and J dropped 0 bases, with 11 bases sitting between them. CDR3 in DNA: TGTGCCAGCAGGAGGGGCAGTACAACTAATGAAAAACTGTTTTTT. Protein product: CASRRGSTTNEKLFF.

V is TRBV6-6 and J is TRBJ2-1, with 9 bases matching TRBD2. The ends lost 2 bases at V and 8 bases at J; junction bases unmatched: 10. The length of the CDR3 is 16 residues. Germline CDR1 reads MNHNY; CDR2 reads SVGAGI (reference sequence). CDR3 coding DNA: TGTGCCAGCAGTTACACAGGGCGGGGGGGCCTATATGAGCAGTTCTTC. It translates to CASSYTGRGGLYEQFF.

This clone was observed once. CDR3 sequence reads: CAWTGDYLPDTQYF. CDR3 in DNA: TGTGCCTGGACTGGGGACTATCTTCCAGATACGCAGTATTTT. The J gene is TRBJ2-3, the V gene TRBV30, with TRBD2 identical over 7 bases. CDR1 is GTSNPN, CDR2 SVGIG, per germline (reference sequence). J was trimmed by 4 bases and V by 4 bases; bases with no gene match: 8. The CDR3 loop spans 14 amino acids. Together with reference TRBV30 and TRBJ2-3, the CDR3 gives the full variable domain: SQTIHQWPATLVQPVGSPLSLECTVEGTSNPNLYWYRQAAGRGLQLLFYSVGIGQISSEVPQNLSASRPQDRQFILSSKKLLLSDSGFYLCAWTGDYLPDTQYFGPGTRLTVL.

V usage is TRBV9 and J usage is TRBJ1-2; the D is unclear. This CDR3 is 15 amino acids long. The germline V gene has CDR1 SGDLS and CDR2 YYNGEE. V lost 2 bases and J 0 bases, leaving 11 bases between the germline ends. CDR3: CASSVDDGSNYGYTF. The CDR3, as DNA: TGTGCCAGCAGCGTTGACGATGGTTCTAACTATGGCTACACCTTC.

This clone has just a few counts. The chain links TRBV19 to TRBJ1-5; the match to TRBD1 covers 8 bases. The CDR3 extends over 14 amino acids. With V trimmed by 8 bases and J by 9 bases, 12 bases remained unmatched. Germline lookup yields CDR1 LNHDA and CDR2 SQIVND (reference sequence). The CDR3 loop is CASADRGRRRPQHF. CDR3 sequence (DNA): TGTGCCAGTGCAGACAGGGGCCGACGTCGGCCCCAGCATTTT.

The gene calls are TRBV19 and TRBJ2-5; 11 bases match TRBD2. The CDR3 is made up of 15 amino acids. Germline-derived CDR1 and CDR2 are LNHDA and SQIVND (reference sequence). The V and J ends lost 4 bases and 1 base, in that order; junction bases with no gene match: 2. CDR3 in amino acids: CASSTLAGVQETQYF. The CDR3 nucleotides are TGTGCCAGTAGTACACTAGCGGGGGTCCAAGAGACCCAGTACTTC.

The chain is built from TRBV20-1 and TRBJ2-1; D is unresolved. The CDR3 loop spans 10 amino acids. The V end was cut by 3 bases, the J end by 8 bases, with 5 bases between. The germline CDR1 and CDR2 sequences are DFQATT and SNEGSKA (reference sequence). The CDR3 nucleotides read TGCAGTGCTAGGTTGTATGAGCAGTTCTTC. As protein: CSARLYEQFF.